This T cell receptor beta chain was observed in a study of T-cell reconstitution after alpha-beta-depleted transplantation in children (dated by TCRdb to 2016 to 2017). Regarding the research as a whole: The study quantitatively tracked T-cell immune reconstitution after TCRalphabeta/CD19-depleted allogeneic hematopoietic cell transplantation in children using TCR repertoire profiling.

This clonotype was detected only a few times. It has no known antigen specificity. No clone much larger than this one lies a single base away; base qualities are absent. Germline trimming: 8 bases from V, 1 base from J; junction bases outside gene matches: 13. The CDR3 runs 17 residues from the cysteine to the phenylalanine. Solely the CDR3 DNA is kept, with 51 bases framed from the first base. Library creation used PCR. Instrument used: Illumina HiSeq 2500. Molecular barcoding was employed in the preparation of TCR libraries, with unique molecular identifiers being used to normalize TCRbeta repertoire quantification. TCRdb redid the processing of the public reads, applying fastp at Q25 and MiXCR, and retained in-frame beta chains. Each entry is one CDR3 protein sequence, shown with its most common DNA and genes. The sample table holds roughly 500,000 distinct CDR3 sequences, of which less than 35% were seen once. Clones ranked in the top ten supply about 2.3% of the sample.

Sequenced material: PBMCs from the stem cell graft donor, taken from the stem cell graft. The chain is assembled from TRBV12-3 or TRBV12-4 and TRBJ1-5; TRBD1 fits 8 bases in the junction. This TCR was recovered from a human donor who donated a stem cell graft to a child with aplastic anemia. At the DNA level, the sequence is TGTGCCAGCGGGAACTTAGGACAGGGCGGGAGCAATCAGCCCCAGCATTTT. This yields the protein CASGNLGQGGSNQPQHF.